The rows below give T cell receptor beta chains drawn from one sample of a study of long-term antiretroviral therapy in people with HIV. Clones were read by immunoSEQ multiplex PCR, and TCRdb kept only the in-frame ones, dropping some. The sample lists under 45,000 clones; 83% were seen once. Sequences were derived from unsorted PBMCs, sampled 1 year after starting antiretroviral therapy. The source is a man younger than 30 with HIV. Each CDR3 is given with its conserved first and last residue. The D gene is left open where the match is weak. Not every row has a clone size; where given, it reads once, few, many or a size class.

J gene	V gene	D gene	CDR3 length	clone size	CDR3 DNA	CDR3 protein
TRBJ1-5	TRBV18	TRBD1	14	few	TGTGCCAGCTCACCGGCGACAGGGGTATTGTCCCAGCATTTT	CASSPATGVLSQHF
TRBJ2-1	TRBV5-1	TRBD1	15	-	TGCGCCAGCAGCTCCCTGACAGGGGGATACAATGAGCAGTTCTTC	CASSSLTGGYNEQFF
TRBJ1-2	TRBV29-1	-	11	few	TGCAGCGTTGTGTCCTTTGGTGGCTACACCTTC	CSVVSFGGYTF
TRBJ1-5	TRBV5-1	TRBD1	15	-	TGCGCCAGCAGCCTGGGTGACAGGGTCGATCAGCCCCAGCATTTT	CASSLGDRVDQPQHF
TRBJ2-7	TRBV27	-	15	-	TGTGCCAGCAGTTTATATGCGGATAGCTCCTACGAGCAGTACTTC	CASSLYADSSYEQYF
TRBJ1-5	TRBV19	TRBD1	16	-	TGTGCCAGTAGTATCGAGGGGGCAGCAAGCAATCAGCCCCAGCATTTT	CASSIEGAASNQPQHF
TRBJ2-7	TRBV15	TRBD2	13	-	TGTGCCACCAGTAGGGACGGGGGGGACGAGCAGTACTTC	CATSRDGGDEQYF
TRBJ2-7	TRBV2	TRBD1	13	-	TGTGCCAGCATCAGAGGACAGGCCTACGAGCAGTACTTC	CASIRGQAYEQYF
TRBJ2-3	TRBV11-2	TRBD2	18	-	TGTGCCAGCAGCTTAGAAGGGCGAGAAGCGGGGGACACAGATACGCAGTATTTT	CASSLEGREAGDTDTQYF
TRBJ1-4	TRBV7-6	-	14	-	TGTGCCAGCAGCACACACGGGCTTAATGAAAAACTGTTTTTT	CASSTHGLNEKLFF
TRBJ1-1	TRBV5-1	-	14	-	TGCGCCAGCAGCTATACCGGGGCCAACACTGAAGCTTTCTTT	CASSYTGANTEAFF
TRBJ1-5	TRBV7-6	-	15	-	TGTGCCAGCAGCTTATGGCAGGGTCCCAATCAGCCCCAGCATTTT	CASSLWQGPNQPQHF
TRBJ2-7	TRBV28	-	15	-	TGTGCCAGCAGCGCCGGGACCCGCGACATCCACGAGCAGTACTTC	CASSAGTRDIHEQYF
TRBJ2-7	TRBV7-9	-	12	-	TGTGCCAGCAGCTTAGTTGGGGACGAGCAGTACTTC	CASSLVGDEQYF
TRBJ2-7	TRBV9	-	13	-	TGTGCCAGCAGCGCCAACTGGGGAGGAGAGCAGTACTTC	CASSANWGGEQYF
TRBJ1-5	TRBV27	-	16	-	TGTGCCAGCAGTTTATCACCGACAGGAGTCAATCAGCCCCAGCATTTT	CASSLSPTGVNQPQHF
TRBJ2-1	TRBV9	TRBD1	15	-	TGTGCCAGCAGCGCGTGGGTCAGGGGGTACAATGAGCAGTTCTTC	CASSAWVRGYNEQFF
TRBJ1-5	TRBV28	-	12	-	TGTGCCAGCAGTTACCGGGCTCAGCCCCAGCATTTT	CASSYRAQPQHF
TRBJ2-2	TRBV19	-	13	-	TGTGCCAGTAAAAGGGTCTCGACCGGGGAGCTGTTTTTT	CASKRVSTGELFF
TRBJ1-5	TRBV5-6	-	13	-	TGTGCCAGCAGCTCCCAGGTCAGGGAGCCCCAGCATTTT	CASSSQVREPQHF
TRBJ1-4	TRBV2	-	14	once	TGTGCCAGCGCTGTAGGGACATCAAATGAAAAACTGTTTTTT	CASAVGTSNEKLFF
TRBJ2-1	TRBV6-6	-	12	-	TGTGCCAGCAGGGACCAAGCTCGTGAGCAGTTCTTC	CASRDQAREQFF
TRBJ2-7	TRBV15	-	15	-	TGTGCCACCAGCACGGGGGCTAGCGGACCCTACGAGCAGTACTTC	CATSTGASGPYEQYF
TRBJ2-7	TRBV5-4	-	14	-	TGTGCCAGCAGCCACGGGACGCCCGGGTACGAGCAGTACTTC	CASSHGTPGYEQYF
TRBJ2-7	TRBV7-9	-	14	-	TGTGCCAGCAGCTTAGGTGGCTACGGCTACGAGCAGTACTTC	CASSLGGYGYEQYF
TRBJ1-4	TRBV7-9	-	16	-	TGTGCCAGCAGCTTAGAGATAAGTGTGCCTAATGAAAAACTGTTTTTT	CASSLEISVPNEKLFF